This T cell receptor (beta chain) came from a study of cytomegalovirus exposure and HLA in healthy donors. General study results and limits: In a later analysis, productive TCRs from donors in an Asian-associated ancestry cluster reportedly carried fewer N-insertions than the cohort mean. Rarity marked most TCR sequences, yet some public TCRs occurred in many donors. The authors later linked a missense DCLRE1C variant to TCR beta V- and J-gene trimming.

To note about this clone: Its antigen is currently unknown.

Researchers ran the PCR with 60 Vbeta and 13 Jbeta primers. Clones were sequenced by immunoSEQ multiplex PCR, and TCRdb holds only the in-frame ones, with some missing. Here the sample table reports 70,000 or so clones. Sequences were obtained from PBMCs. This TCR came from a female donor in good health and CMV-seropositive.

The CDR3 DNA follows: TGCGCCAGCAGCTTGGGGGACAGCAACTATGGCTACACCTTC. Translating gives CASSLGDSNYGYTF. The genes are TRBV5-1 and TRBJ1-2; 7 bases align to TRBD1. CDR1 SGHRS and CDR2 YFSETQ come from the germline V gene. V lost 0 bases to trimming and J lost 2 bases; unmatched junction nucleotides: 1. The CDR3 length is 14 residues.